These 9 T cell receptor beta chains were all obtained from the same sample, sequenced in a study of blood T cell repertoires in COVID-19. Method: immunoSEQ multiplex PCR; TCRdb's copy keeps in-frame clones and lacks some. This sample has 40,000 to 65,000 clones, with just over 85% found just once. The source material was peripheral blood. All receptors derive from an older man with acute or convalescent COVID-19.

The V gene is TRBV5-1, the J gene TRBJ1-4, with D possibly matching TRBD1 (5 bases). V was shortened by 0 bases and J by 8 bases, with 11 bases between the two germline ends. CDR1 and CDR2 from the germline V gene are SGHRS and YFSETQ. This CDR3 is 14 amino acids long. This CDR3 reads CASSLGRGGEKLFF. The CDR3 DNA is TGCGCCAGCAGCTTGGGAAGGGGCGGCGAAAAACTGTTTTTT.

CDR3 region: CASSDGQGYQPQHF. The DNA for the CDR3 is TGTGCCAGCAGTGATGGACAGGGATATCAGCCCCAGCATTTT. V gene TRBV25-1 combines with J gene TRBJ1-5; TRBD1 agrees at 8 bases. Trimming cost V 3 bases and J 5 bases; bases outside gene matches: 3. CDR1 MGHDK and CDR2 SYGVNS come from the germline V gene. This CDR3 region has 14 residues.

The V and J genes are TRBV9 and TRBJ1-6, with D perhaps matching TRBD1 (6 bases). V lost 0 bases to trimming and J lost 5 bases, with 9 bases between them. CDR1 and CDR2 (germline): SGDLS, YYNGEE. This CDR3 is built from 15 residues. Written as DNA, the CDR3 is TGTGCCAGCAGCGTAGTCCAGGGGAATAATTCACCCCTCCACTTT. Its protein product is CASSVVQGNNSPLHF.

V gene TRBV7-3 combines with J gene TRBJ2-4; TRBD1 aligns across 9 bases. J lost 6 bases, V lost 4 bases, and 4 bases had no gene match. Per the germline V gene, CDR1 is SGHTA and CDR2 is FQGTGA. This CDR3 comprises 14 residues. The CDR3 nucleotides read TGTGCCAGCAGCTCCGGGACAGGGTCAAACATTCAGTACTTC. Amino acids: CASSSGTGSNIQYF.

The chain recombines TRBV18 with TRBJ2-2, with TRBD1 identical over 9 bases. V dropped 6 bases and J dropped 6; count of bases not matched to a gene: 8. This CDR3 comprises 15 residues. The germline gives CDR1 KGHSH, CDR2 LQKENI. For the CDR3, the DNA is TGTGCCAGCTCCCCCGGGACAGGGTTCGCCGGGGAGCTGTTTTTT. It codes for CASSPGTGFAGELFF.

This chain connects TRBV21-1 to TRBJ1-1. TRBV21-1 is a pseudogene locus. There are 11 residues in the CDR3. The CDR3 loop reads CASSIDTEAFF. The CDR3 region has the DNA TGTGCCAGCAGCATAGACACTGAAGCTTTCTTT.

This chain joins TRBV7-6 and TRBJ2-2; 9 bases fit TRBD1. The CDR3 runs to 14 residues. Germline CDR1 and CDR2: SGHVS and FNYEAQ. V lost 7 bases and J lost 7; bases outside the gene matches: 7. The CDR3 DNA sequence: TGTGCCAGCATAGGACAGGGGAGGAGCGGGGAGCTGTTTTTT. Its protein product is CASIGQGRSGELFF.

V is TRBV7-2 and J is TRBJ2-7; 9 bases are shared with TRBD1. Looked up from germline, CDR1 is SGHTA and CDR2 is FQGNSA. CDR3 length equals 15 residues. The V gene end was trimmed by 3 bases and the J gene end by 2 bases; junction bases not matched to a gene: 5. The CDR3 DNA follows: TGTGCCAGCAGCTTCTCCGGGACAGGGACCTACGAGCAGTACTTC. Translation gives CASSFSGTGTYEQYF.

The chain uses TRBV9 and TRBJ1-6, with D unclear. Trimming removed 0 bases from V and 14 bases from J, with 15 bases in between. This CDR3 comprises 14 residues. Germline V CDR1 and CDR2: SGDLS, YYNGEE. In DNA form, the CDR3 reads TGTGCCAGCAGCGTAGCTACTGGGCGTTCTTCCCTCCACTTT. Amino acid sequence: CASSVATGRSSLHF. Supplemented by reference TRBV9 and TRBJ1-6, the full variable domain reads DSGVTQTPKHLITATGQRVTLRCSPRSGDLSVYWYQQSLDQGLQFLIQYYNGEERAKGNILERFSAQQFPDLHSELNLSSLELGDSALYFCASSVATGRSSLHFGNGTRLTVT.